This TCR beta chain was captured by sequencing in a study of blood T cell repertoires in COVID-19. Turning to the study itself: The samples span acute and convalescent COVID-19 from the United States, Italy and Spain. T cells, B-cell-depleted T cells, or PBMCs provided the cDNA or gDNA that served as material.

With 4 bases removed from V and 4 bases from J, the gap between germline ends came to 18 bases. Germline-derived CDR1 and CDR2 are PRHDT and FYEKMQ (reference sequence). This CDR3 comprises 16 residues. The sample holds many counts of this clone. Authors' processing steps: Using reference gene primer amplification, nucleated cell counts were estimated. Only in-frame clones appear in the TCRdb table, and some are missing; sequencing was by immunoSEQ multiplex PCR. Clonal size and the V and J genes are those of that table, whereas D and trimming came from the DNA. The sample holds about 250,000 clones; nearly 85% are singletons and the top ten take roughly 5%.

Sequenced sample: peripheral blood. This chain links TRBV13 with TRBJ2-3, with unresolved D. This receptor was obtained from a human donor in a cohort sampled during active COVID-19. The CDR3 here is CASSSGALVSPDTQYF. DNA for the CDR3: TGTGCCAGCAGCTCCGGCGCGCTAGTGAGCCCAGATACGCAGTATTTT.